The 15 T cell receptor beta chains below come from one sample, sequenced in a study of Graves' ophthalmopathy and Graves' hyperthyroidism (dated by TCRdb to 2016 to 2019). Sequencing relied on an Illumina HiSeq 2000. For repertoire sequencing, TCR beta CDR3 regions were amplified from RNA transcripts. The first round was an RT-PCR using HTBI primers with the Qiagen OneStep RT-PCR kit, and this first round was followed by a second-round multiplex PCR, then size selection and purification. Clones were called with MiXCR by TCRdb after fastp trimmed the public reads at Q25, and only in-frame beta chains were retained. Each CDR3 protein gets just one entry, which takes the most common genes and DNA from the rows behind it. In all, the sample holds about 340,000 distinct CDR3 sequences, and roughly 16% of those were seen once. Jointly, the top ten make up more than 9% of the sample. Sequencing was performed on peripheral blood. The receptors derive from an adult man with Graves' ophthalmopathy.

This clonotype was recorded many times. The chain couples TRBV6-5 to TRBJ2-5; TRBD1 matches at 8 bases. The V gene end was trimmed by 2 bases and the J gene end by 5 bases; junction bases not matched to a gene: 7. Germline CDR1 is MNHEY and CDR2 is SVGAGI. The CDR3 length is 15 residues. The CDR3 nucleotides are TGTGCCAGCAGTTACGCCCGACAGGGGAGGGAGACCCAGTACTTC. It encodes CASSYARQGRETQYF.

At least ten counts were recorded for this clonotype. V and J are TRBV24-1 and TRBJ2-7; TRBD1 aligns across 12 bases. The CDR3 runs to 15 residues. Per germline, CDR1 KGHDR and CDR2 SFDVKD. Trimming removed 3 bases from V and 6 bases from J; junction bases left unmatched: 5. CDR3 in amino acids: CATSDTGTGGAEQYF. CDR3 coding DNA: TGTGCCACCAGTGATACAGGGACAGGGGGCGCCGAGCAGTACTTC.

This clonotype was counted many times. The chain carries TRBV30 and TRBJ1-4; no clear D. The CDR3 runs 12 residues. The V and J ends lost 3 bases and 0 bases respectively, with 2 bases between them. The V gene's germline CDR1 is GTSNPN and CDR2 SVGIG (reference sequence). CDR3 coding DNA: TGTGCCTGGAGCGCAACTAATGAAAAACTGTTTTTT. Amino acid sequence: CAWSATNEKLFF.

In its sample, this clonotype was seen many times. The genes are TRBV6-2 or TRBV6-3 and TRBJ1-2, with a weak D call TRBD1 (6 bases). Germline V gives CDR1 MNHEY, CDR2 SVGEGT. V was clipped by 7 bases and J by 0 bases, with 21 bases between them. The CDR3 is 17 amino acids. The CDR3 here is CASTRQANILPNYGYTF. In DNA, the CDR3 is TGTGCCAGCACCCGACAGGCCAACATACTTCCTAACTATGGCTACACCTTC.

This clonotype appeared many times. The rearrangement joins TRBV5-1 to TRBJ1-1; unclear D gene. Germline values: CDR1 SGHRS, CDR2 YFSETQ. The CDR3 loop spans 14 amino acids. V was cut by 3 bases and J by 1 base, with 10 bases left in between. The CDR3 loop is CASSWDSGNTEAFF. DNA of the CDR3: TGCGCCAGCAGCTGGGATAGCGGGAACACTGAAGCTTTCTTT.

In its sample, this clonotype was seen many times. V usage is TRBV7-3 and J usage is TRBJ2-6, with D perhaps given as TRBD1 or TRBD2 (5 bases each). V dropped 2 bases and J dropped 2 bases, with 10 bases sitting between them. This CDR3 is built from 16 residues. CDR1 and CDR2 from the germline V gene are SGHTA and FQGTGA. DNA of the CDR3: TGTGCCAGCAGCTTAGCAGGGACCACTGGGGCCAACGTCCTGACTTTC. Protein: CASSLAGTTGANVLTF.

This clonotype was detected ten times or more. The rearrangement uses TRBV30 and TRBJ2-5; 9 nucleotides line up with TRBD2. Losses at the gene ends were 5 bases for V and 0 bases for J; bases not matched to a gene: 4. There are 14 residues in the CDR3. Germline V lookup: CDR1 GTSNPN, CDR2 SVGIG (reference sequence). The CDR3 sequence: CAWDERGDQETQYF. The CDR3 region has the DNA TGTGCCTGGGATGAGCGGGGGGACCAAGAGACCCAGTACTTC.

This clonotype was detected many times. The rearrangement joins TRBV29-1 to TRBJ2-7, with D possibly being TRBD2 (6 bases). CDR1 and CDR2 (germline): SQVTM, ANQGSEA. The CDR3 is 14 residues long. Trimming took 3 bases from V and 6 from J, leaving 18 bases between them. CDR3 sequence: CSVEGSGELSEQYF. The CDR3 DNA reads TGCAGCGTTGAGGGGTCGGGAGAGCTCAGCGAGCAGTACTTC.

This clonotype was recorded at least ten times. V and J are TRBV6-5 and TRBJ1-5; D is unclear. Germline values: CDR1 MNHEY, CDR2 SVGAGI. V shed 0 bases and J shed 5 bases, with 5 bases lying between them. This CDR3 contains 13 residues. The CDR3 bases are TGTGCCAGCAGTTACTCACAAGATCAGCCCCAGCATTTT. Translation gives CASSYSQDQPQHF.

Many counts were recorded for this clonotype. The chain joins TRBV6-5 to TRBJ2-7, with D unclear. Germline V gene sequence: CDR1 MNHEY, CDR2 SVGAGI. The CDR3 is 16 residues long. V dropped 0 bases and J dropped 2 bases, with 14 bases sitting between them. Here the CDR3 reads CASSYSGSRQPYEQYF. The CDR3 coding sequence is TGTGCCAGCAGTTACTCTGGTTCACGGCAACCCTACGAGCAGTACTTC.

This clonotype was counted ten times or more. V and J are TRBV29-1 and TRBJ1-1; D might be TRBD1 (5 bases). The CDR3 has 14 residues. V lost 2 bases and J 4 bases, leaving 14 bases between the germline ends. The germline gives CDR1 SQVTM, CDR2 ANQGSEA. CDR3 region: CSVELAGEGTEAFF. The CDR3 DNA reads as TGCAGCGTTGAATTGGCGGGGGAGGGCACTGAAGCTTTCTTT.

This clonotype was counted many times. This sequence joins TRBV7-2 and TRBJ2-7; 9 nucleotides match TRBD2. This CDR3 has 16 residues. CDR1 and CDR2 (germline): SGHTA, FQGNSA. The trim removed 4 bases at V and 3 bases at J, leaving 10 bases unmatched. The CDR3 DNA is TGTGCCAGCAGCTCCACCCCCCAAGCGGGGGGCTACGAGCAGTACTTC. Its protein product is CASSSTPQAGGYEQYF.

This clonotype has ten or more counts. The chain couples TRBV10-3 to TRBJ2-7, with D maybe TRBD2 (5 bases). The V gene's germline CDR1 is ENHRY and CDR2 SYGVKD. Trimming pared 0 bases from V and 4 bases from J, leaving 13 bases between. The CDR3 extends over 15 amino acids. The CDR3 DNA sequence: TGTGCCATCAGTGAGTCCGGGGTTCAGTCGTACGAGCAGTACTTC. This gives the protein CAISESGVQSYEQYF.

This clonotype has at least ten counts. This may stem from a read error, because a much larger clone lies one nucleotide away. V and J are TRBV6-5 and TRBJ1-1, with 7 nucleotides matching TRBD1. The CDR3 has 12 residues. The germline CDR1 and CDR2 sequences are MNHEY and SVGAGI. The CDR3: CASGYRGTEAFF. CDR3 bases: TGTGCCAGCGGTTACAGGGGAACTGAAGCTTTCTTT.

This clonotype has a count of ten or more. This chain connects TRBV6-7 to TRBJ1-5; TRBD1 aligns across 8 bases. Being an ORF, TRBV6-7 has a function that is uncertain. V lost 7 bases to trimming and J lost 2 bases; unmatched junction nucleotides: 4. The CDR3 sequence is 14 residues long. The CDR3 DNA reads TGTGCCAGCACAACACAGGGGGGCAATCAGCCCCAGCATTTT. Amino acids: CASTTQGGNQPQHF.